The rows below give T cell receptor beta chains drawn from one sample of a study of T cell repertoires in cytomegalovirus infection. TCRdb processed the reads anew with MiXCR; each CDR3 protein has one entry. This table has around 740,000 distinct CDR3 sequences, approximately 40% appearing once. Sequencing was performed on PBMCs. The receptors shown here come from a human donor in good health (CMV status not recorded). Some clones in this sample may be carry-over from other donors' samples. Both conserved end residues are part of each CDR3. Each record gives: J gene, V gene, D gene, clone size, CDR3 protein, CDR3 DNA. A D gene is named only where the DNA matches it firmly. Expanded clones get a size class; other rows say once, few or many, or leave the size out.

j_call: TRBJ2-7
v_call: TRBV5-4
d_call: TRBD1
clone_size: NA
cdr3_aa: CASSLWGQAYEQYF
cdr3_nt: TGTGCCAGCAGCTTGTGGGGACAGGCCTACGAGCAGTACTTC

j_call: TRBJ2-7
v_call: TRBV19
d_call: TRBD1
clone_size: NA
cdr3_aa: CASSTGQGTEQYF
cdr3_nt: TGTGCCAGTAGTACGGGACAGGGAACTGAGCAGTACTTC

j_call: TRBJ1-2
v_call: TRBV11-1
d_call: TRBD1
clone_size: many
cdr3_aa: CASSRPGQLYGYTF
cdr3_nt: TGTGCCAGCAGCCGTCCGGGACAGCTCTATGGCTACACCTTC

j_call: TRBJ1-1
v_call: TRBV7-6
d_call: TRBD1
clone_size: once
cdr3_aa: CASSQGVGNTEAFF
cdr3_nt: TGTGCCAGCAGCCAGGGGGTTGGGAACACTGAAGCTTTCTTT

j_call: TRBJ2-7
v_call: TRBV2
d_call: TRBD1
clone_size: NA
cdr3_aa: CASRYRDRGSSEQYF
cdr3_nt: TGTGCCAGCAGGTACCGGGACAGGGGGTCCTCCGAGCAGTACTTC

j_call: TRBJ2-3
v_call: TRBV19
d_call: NA
clone_size: NA
cdr3_aa: CASSISGTARDTQYF
cdr3_nt: TGTGCCAGTAGTATTTCCGGCACCGCGAGAGATACGCAGTATTTT

j_call: TRBJ2-3
v_call: TRBV7-8
d_call: NA
clone_size: many
cdr3_aa: CASSRAEGYPPTNTDTQYF
cdr3_nt: TGTGCCAGCAGCAGGGCCGAGGGGTACCCACCTACAAATACAGATACGCAGTATTTT

j_call: TRBJ1-2
v_call: TRBV28
d_call: NA
clone_size: many
cdr3_aa: CASSFLGRRYGYTF
cdr3_nt: TGTGCCAGCAGTTTCCTGGGCAGGCGCTATGGCTACACCTTC

j_call: TRBJ2-2
v_call: TRBV12-3/TRBV12-4
d_call: TRBD2
clone_size: few
cdr3_aa: CASSPLAGGIAGELFF
cdr3_nt: TGTGCCAGCAGTCCCCTAGCGGGAGGGATCGCCGGGGAGCTGTTTTTT

j_call: TRBJ2-7
v_call: TRBV7-7
d_call: NA
clone_size: few
cdr3_aa: CASSLTKGNEQYF
cdr3_nt: TGTGCTAGCAGCTTAACCAAGGGTAACGAGCAGTACTTC

j_call: TRBJ2-3
v_call: TRBV10-2
d_call: NA
clone_size: NA
cdr3_aa: CASMGRAISRDTQYF
cdr3_nt: TGCGCCAGCATGGGCAGGGCGATATCCAGAGATACGCAGTATTTT

j_call: TRBJ2-2
v_call: TRBV7-8
d_call: NA
clone_size: many
cdr3_aa: CASSPGGELFF
cdr3_nt: TGTGCCAGCAGCCCGGGCGGGGAGCTGTTTTTT

j_call: TRBJ1-6
v_call: TRBV20-1
d_call: NA
clone_size: NA
cdr3_aa: CSARSNFNSPLHF
cdr3_nt: TGCAGTGCTCGTTCGAACTTTAATTCACCCCTCCACTTT

j_call: TRBJ2-7
v_call: TRBV28
d_call: TRBD2
clone_size: NA
cdr3_aa: CASSLEGRWREGSYEQYF
cdr3_nt: TGTGCCAGCAGTTTAGAGGGTCGGTGGAGGGAGGGTTCCTACGAGCAGTACTTC

j_call: TRBJ1-1
v_call: TRBV7-6
d_call: NA
clone_size: many
cdr3_aa: CASSLVQGLGEAFF
cdr3_nt: TGTGCCAGCAGCTTAGTTCAGGGGCTGGGTGAAGCTTTCTTT

j_call: TRBJ1-2
v_call: TRBV7-6
d_call: TRBD1
clone_size: few
cdr3_aa: CASSPGQGIGGGYTF
cdr3_nt: TGTGCCAGCAGCCCGGGACAGGGGATCGGCGGAGGCTACACCTTC

j_call: TRBJ2-1
v_call: TRBV23-1
d_call: NA
clone_size: few
cdr3_aa: CASSQSASSNEQFF
cdr3_nt: TGCGCCAGCAGTCAATCGGCCAGTTCGAATGAGCAGTTCTTC

j_call: TRBJ2-7
v_call: TRBV6-2/TRBV6-3
d_call: NA
clone_size: NA
cdr3_aa: CASSYSRNTEQYF
cdr3_nt: TGTGCCAGCAGTTACTCGCGAAATACCGAGCAGTACTTC

j_call: TRBJ1-4
v_call: TRBV5-4
d_call: NA
clone_size: NA
cdr3_aa: CASSLKTVATNEKLFF
cdr3_nt: TGTGCCAGCAGCTTGAAGACAGTTGCAACTAATGAAAAACTGTTTTTT

j_call: TRBJ1-4
v_call: TRBV27
d_call: NA
clone_size: few
cdr3_aa: CASSLSWGGGEKLFF
cdr3_nt: TGTGCCAGCAGTTTATCTTGGGGGGGCGGTGAAAAACTGTTTTTT

j_call: TRBJ1-1
v_call: TRBV14
d_call: NA
clone_size: NA
cdr3_aa: CASSQVNRDRAFF
cdr3_nt: TGTGCCAGCAGCCAAGTTAACAGGGATCGGGCTTTCTTT

j_call: TRBJ2-7
v_call: TRBV12-3/TRBV12-4
d_call: NA
clone_size: many
cdr3_aa: CASSREDRKVYEQYF
cdr3_nt: TGTGCCAGCAGCCGGGAAGACAGGAAAGTCTACGAGCAGTACTTC

j_call: TRBJ1-2
v_call: TRBV20-1
d_call: NA
clone_size: NA
cdr3_aa: CSASGGGRAGYTF
cdr3_nt: TGCAGTGCTTCCGGGGGAGGTCGTGCTGGCTACACCTTC

j_call: TRBJ2-5
v_call: TRBV12-3/TRBV12-4
d_call: TRBD2
clone_size: many
cdr3_aa: CASRSAGTRNQETQYF
cdr3_nt: TGTGCCAGCAGGTCTGCCGGGACTAGGAACCAAGAGACCCAGTACTTC

j_call: TRBJ2-5
v_call: TRBV7-8
d_call: TRBD2
clone_size: NA
cdr3_aa: CASSLASSGNIKSSQYF
cdr3_nt: TGTGCCAGCAGCTTAGCCTCTAGCGGAAATATCAAGAGTTCCCAGTACTTC

j_call: TRBJ2-7
v_call: TRBV6-5
d_call: NA
clone_size: NA
cdr3_aa: CASSYSAVAGSSYEQYF
cdr3_nt: TGTGCCAGCAGTTACTCGGCTGTGGCAGGTAGCTCCTACGAGCAGTACTTC

j_call: TRBJ1-5
v_call: TRBV6-8
d_call: NA
clone_size: NA
cdr3_aa: CASSLTGSGNQPQHF
cdr3_nt: TGTGCCAGCAGTCTTACAGGGTCAGGGAATCAGCCCCAGCATTTT

j_call: TRBJ1-4
v_call: TRBV18
d_call: NA
clone_size: NA
cdr3_aa: CASSPPAGWDDEKLFF
cdr3_nt: TGTGCCAGCTCACCACCGGCAGGGTGGGACGACGAAAAACTGTTTTTT

j_call: TRBJ2-7
v_call: TRBV28
d_call: NA
clone_size: many
cdr3_aa: CASSSWRDYEQYF
cdr3_nt: TGTGCCAGCAGTTCTTGGAGGGACTACGAGCAGTACTTC

j_call: TRBJ1-1
v_call: TRBV10-3
d_call: NA
clone_size: NA
cdr3_aa: CAISEGDPMNTEAFF
cdr3_nt: TGTGCCATCAGTGAAGGCGACCCGATGAACACTGAAGCTTTCTTT

j_call: TRBJ1-2
v_call: TRBV15
d_call: TRBD1
clone_size: few
cdr3_aa: CAIQGALNGYTF
cdr3_nt: TGTGCCATCCAGGGGGCATTGAATGGCTACACCTTC

j_call: TRBJ1-5
v_call: TRBV6-1
d_call: NA
clone_size: many
cdr3_aa: CASSDYSNQPQHF
cdr3_nt: TGTGCCAGCAGTGATTATAGCAATCAGCCCCAGCATTTT

j_call: TRBJ2-3
v_call: TRBV7-9
d_call: TRBD2
clone_size: NA
cdr3_aa: CASSLVGSSSGRTDTQYF
cdr3_nt: TGTGCCAGCAGCTTAGTAGGTTCGTCTAGCGGGAGAACAGATACGCAGTATTTT

j_call: TRBJ2-1
v_call: TRBV7-2
d_call: NA
clone_size: NA
cdr3_aa: CDSSWGQGARREHFF
cdr3_nt: NA

j_call: TRBJ1-1
v_call: TRBV12-3/TRBV12-4
d_call: NA
clone_size: NA
cdr3_aa: CASDLQAANTEAFF
cdr3_nt: TGTGCCAGCGACTTACAGGCAGCGAACACTGAAGCTTTCTTT

j_call: TRBJ2-7
v_call: TRBV29-1
d_call: NA
clone_size: few
cdr3_aa: CSVTVWRDGSYEQYF
cdr3_nt: TGCAGCGTTACAGTCTGGCGGGATGGCTCCTACGAGCAGTACTTC

j_call: TRBJ1-3
v_call: TRBV20-1
d_call: NA
clone_size: NA
cdr3_aa: CSAEDRSSGNTIYF
cdr3_nt: TGCAGTGCTGAGGACAGATCCTCTGGAAACACCATATATTTT

j_call: TRBJ2-1
v_call: TRBV11-2
d_call: TRBD1
clone_size: NA
cdr3_aa: CASSSIRDSYNEQFF
cdr3_nt: TGTGCCAGCAGCTCCATCCGGGACAGCTACAATGAGCAGTTCTTC

j_call: TRBJ2-1
v_call: TRBV7-9
d_call: NA
clone_size: NA
cdr3_aa: CASSTNRGNEQFF
cdr3_nt: TGTGCCAGCAGTACGAATAGGGGCAATGAGCAGTTCTTC

j_call: TRBJ2-3
v_call: TRBV7-2
d_call: NA
clone_size: NA
cdr3_aa: CASSLIWGAADTQYF
cdr3_nt: TGTGCCAGCAGCTTAATCTGGGGCGCTGCAGATACGCAGTATTTT

j_call: TRBJ2-7
v_call: TRBV20-1
d_call: NA
clone_size: NA
cdr3_aa: CSARDSRSLTYEQYF
cdr3_nt: TGCAGTGCTAGAGATTCAAGGTCCCTGACCTACGAGCAGTACTTC

j_call: TRBJ2-5
v_call: TRBV6-5
d_call: NA
clone_size: NA
cdr3_aa: CASSLSSRETQYF
cdr3_nt: TGTGCCAGCAGTTTATCGTCCCGTGAGACCCAGTACTTC

j_call: TRBJ1-5
v_call: TRBV7-9
d_call: NA
clone_size: NA
cdr3_aa: CASSLKYGGPGNQPQNF
cdr3_nt: TGTGCCAGCAGCTTAAAGTATGGGGGGCCTGGCAATCAGCCCCAGAATTTT

j_call: TRBJ1-2
v_call: TRBV7-2
d_call: TRBD1
clone_size: many
cdr3_aa: CASSLEGQGATGYTF
cdr3_nt: TGTGCCAGCAGCTTAGAAGGACAGGGGGCGACTGGCTACACCTTC

j_call: TRBJ2-7
v_call: TRBV19
d_call: TRBD1
clone_size: NA
cdr3_aa: CVSSTVRDRGHREQYF
cdr3_nt: TGTGTCAGTAGTACGGTAAGGGACAGGGGACATCGGGAGCAGTACTTC

j_call: TRBJ2-7
v_call: TRBV6-1
d_call: NA
clone_size: few
cdr3_aa: CASRAVGGLVDEQYF
cdr3_nt: TGTGCCAGCAGGGCCGTTGGGGGGCTAGTGGACGAGCAGTACTTC

j_call: TRBJ1-6
v_call: TRBV6-5
d_call: TRBD1
clone_size: few
cdr3_aa: CASSYFRDRTPLHF
cdr3_nt: TGTGCCAGCAGTTACTTCCGGGACAGAACACCCCTCCACTTT

j_call: TRBJ2-7
v_call: TRBV27
d_call: NA
clone_size: NA
cdr3_aa: CASILSNSPYEQYF
cdr3_nt: TGTGCCAGCATTTTGTCGAACTCCCCCTACGAGCAGTACTTC

j_call: TRBJ1-1
v_call: TRBV19
d_call: NA
clone_size: few
cdr3_aa: CASSITADTEAFF
cdr3_nt: TGTGCCAGTAGTATAACGGCAGACACTGAAGCTTTCTTT

j_call: TRBJ1-5
v_call: TRBV28
d_call: NA
clone_size: NA
cdr3_aa: CASSFWRSSNQPQHF
cdr3_nt: TGTGCCAGCAGCTTCTGGAGGAGTAGCAATCAGCCCCAGCATTTT

j_call: TRBJ2-3
v_call: TRBV7-8
d_call: NA
clone_size: many
cdr3_aa: CASSLDQGWATDTQYF
cdr3_nt: TGTGCCAGCAGCTTAGACCAGGGATGGGCCACAGATACGCAGTATTTT

j_call: TRBJ1-2
v_call: TRBV18
d_call: NA
clone_size: few
cdr3_aa: CASSPPGLYGYTF
cdr3_nt: TGTGCCAGCTCACCACCAGGGCTATATGGCTACACCTTC

j_call: TRBJ2-7
v_call: TRBV25-1
d_call: NA
clone_size: few
cdr3_aa: CASSEPRTQGSYEQYF
cdr3_nt: TGTGCCAGCAGTGAGCCCAGGACTCAAGGGTCCTACGAGCAGTACTTC

j_call: TRBJ2-5
v_call: TRBV7-9
d_call: NA
clone_size: NA
cdr3_aa: CAGGPKQETQYF
cdr3_nt: TGTGCCGGCGGGCCCAAACAAGAGACCCAGTACTTC

j_call: TRBJ1-1
v_call: TRBV28
d_call: NA
clone_size: NA
cdr3_aa: CASSFGRGVRAFF
cdr3_nt: TGTGCCAGCAGTTTCGGTCGTGGGGTCAGGGCTTTCTTT

j_call: TRBJ2-3
v_call: TRBV5-1
d_call: TRBD2
clone_size: NA
cdr3_aa: CASSSRAGNTDTQYF
cdr3_nt: TGCGCCAGCAGCTCTAGAGCGGGGAACACAGATACGCAGTATTTT

j_call: TRBJ2-3
v_call: TRBV20-1
d_call: TRBD2
clone_size: few
cdr3_aa: CSARVPSRLADTDTQYF
cdr3_nt: TGCAGTGCTAGAGTCCCCTCTAGACTAGCGGACACAGATACGCAGTATTTT

j_call: TRBJ2-1
v_call: TRBV27
d_call: TRBD1
clone_size: few
cdr3_aa: CATRQGGAGMAEQFF
cdr3_nt: TGTGCCACGCGACAGGGGGGGGCGGGAATGGCTGAGCAGTTCTTC

j_call: TRBJ2-3
v_call: TRBV7-2
d_call: NA
clone_size: NA
cdr3_aa: CASSLFAGLRTSTDTQYF
cdr3_nt: TGTGCCAGCAGCTTATTCGCGGGGTTAAGGACTAGCACAGATACGCAGTATTTT